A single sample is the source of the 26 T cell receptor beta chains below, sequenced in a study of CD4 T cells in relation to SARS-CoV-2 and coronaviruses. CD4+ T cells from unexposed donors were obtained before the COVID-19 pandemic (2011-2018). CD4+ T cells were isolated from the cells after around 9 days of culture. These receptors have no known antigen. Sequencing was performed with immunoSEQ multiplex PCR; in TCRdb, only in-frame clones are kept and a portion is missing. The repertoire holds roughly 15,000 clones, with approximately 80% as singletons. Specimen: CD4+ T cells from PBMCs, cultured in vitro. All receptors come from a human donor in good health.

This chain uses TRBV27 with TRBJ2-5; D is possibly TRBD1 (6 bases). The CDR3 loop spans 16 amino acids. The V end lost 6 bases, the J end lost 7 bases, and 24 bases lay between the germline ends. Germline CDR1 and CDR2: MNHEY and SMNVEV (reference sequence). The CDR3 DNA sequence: TGTGCCAGCAGCCCTTATCAGGGGCAGGGGATAGGGACCCAGTACTTC. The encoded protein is CASSPYQGQGIGTQYF.

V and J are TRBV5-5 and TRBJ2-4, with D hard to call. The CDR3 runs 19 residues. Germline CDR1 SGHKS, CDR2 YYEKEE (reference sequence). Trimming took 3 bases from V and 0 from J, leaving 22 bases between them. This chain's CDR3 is CASSSRSLFSEEAKNIQYF. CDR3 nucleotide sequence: TGTGCCAGCAGCTCCAGAAGCTTATTTTCAGAGGAAGCCAAAAACATTCAGTACTTC.

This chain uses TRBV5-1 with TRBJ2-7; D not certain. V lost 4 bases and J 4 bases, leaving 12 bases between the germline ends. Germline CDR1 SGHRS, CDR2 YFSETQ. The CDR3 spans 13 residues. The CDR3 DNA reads TGCGCCAGCAGCATCGGAGAGGTATACGAGCAGTACTTC. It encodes CASSIGEVYEQYF.

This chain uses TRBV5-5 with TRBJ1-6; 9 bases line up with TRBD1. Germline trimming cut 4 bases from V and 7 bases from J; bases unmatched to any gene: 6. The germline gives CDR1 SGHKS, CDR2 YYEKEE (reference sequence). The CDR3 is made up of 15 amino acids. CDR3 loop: CASSAPDRGNSPLHF. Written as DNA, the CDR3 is TGTGCCAGCAGCGCCCCGGACAGGGGAAATTCACCCCTCCACTTT.

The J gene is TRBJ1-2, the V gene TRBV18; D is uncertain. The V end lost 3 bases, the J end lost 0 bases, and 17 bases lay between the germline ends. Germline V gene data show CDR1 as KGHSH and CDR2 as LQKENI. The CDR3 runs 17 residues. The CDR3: CASSPSGFLQANYGYTF. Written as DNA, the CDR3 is TGTGCCAGCTCACCGAGCGGGTTCTTACAAGCTAACTATGGCTACACCTTC.

In DNA form, the CDR3 reads TGTGCCAGCCACAGGGGGACGGGAGTCTCCAAGCAGTACTTC. It yields the protein CASHRGTGVSKQYF. This chain connects TRBV11-3 to TRBJ2-7; 8 bases line up with TRBD1. V was clipped by 8 bases and J by 8 bases; unmatched bases: 14. Germline V gene data show CDR1 as SGHNT and CDR2 as YENEEA. This CDR3 spans 14 amino acids. The full variable domain, completed using reference TRBV11-3 and TRBJ2-7, is EAGVVQSPRYKIIEKKQPVAFWCNPISGHNTLYWYLQNLGQGPELLIRYENEEAVDDSQLPKDRFSAERLKGVDSTLKIQPAELGDSAVYLCASHRGTGVSKQYFGPGTRLTVT.

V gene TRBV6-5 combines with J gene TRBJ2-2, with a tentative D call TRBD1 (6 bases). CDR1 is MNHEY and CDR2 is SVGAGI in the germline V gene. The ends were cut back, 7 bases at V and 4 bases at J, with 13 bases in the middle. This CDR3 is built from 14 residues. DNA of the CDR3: TGTGCCAGCAAATTTCAGGGGTCCACCGGGGAGCTGTTTTTT. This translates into CASKFQGSTGELFF.

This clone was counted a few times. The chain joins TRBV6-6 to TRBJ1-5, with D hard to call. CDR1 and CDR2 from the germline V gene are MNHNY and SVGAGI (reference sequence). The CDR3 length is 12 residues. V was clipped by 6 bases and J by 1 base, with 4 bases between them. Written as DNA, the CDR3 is TGTGCCAGCAGGAGCAGCAATCAGCCCCAGCATTTT. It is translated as CASRSSNQPQHF.

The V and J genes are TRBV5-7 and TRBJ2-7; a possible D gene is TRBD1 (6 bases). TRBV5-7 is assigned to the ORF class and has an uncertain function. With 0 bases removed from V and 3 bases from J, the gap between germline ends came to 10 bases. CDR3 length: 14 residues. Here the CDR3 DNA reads TGTGCCAGCAGCTTGGGGCAGGGGCTCTACGAGCAGTACTTC. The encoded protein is CASSLGQGLYEQYF.

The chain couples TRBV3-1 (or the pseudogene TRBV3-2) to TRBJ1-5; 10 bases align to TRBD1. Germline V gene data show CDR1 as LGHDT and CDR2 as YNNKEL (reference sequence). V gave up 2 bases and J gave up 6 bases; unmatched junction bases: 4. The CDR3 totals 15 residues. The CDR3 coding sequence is TGTGCCAGCAGCCAACAGACAGGGGGCAGTCAGCCCCAGCATTTT. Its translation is CASSQQTGGSQPQHF.

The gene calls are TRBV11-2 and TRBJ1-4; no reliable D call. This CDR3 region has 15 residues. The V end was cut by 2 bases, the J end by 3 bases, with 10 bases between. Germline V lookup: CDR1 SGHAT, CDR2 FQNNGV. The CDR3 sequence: CASSLLGSANEKLFF. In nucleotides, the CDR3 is TGTGCCAGCAGCTTATTGGGGTCGGCTAATGAAAAACTGTTTTTT. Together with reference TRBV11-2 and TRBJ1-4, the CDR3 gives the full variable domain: EAGVAQSPRYKIIEKRQSVAFWCNPISGHATLYWYQQILGQGPKLLIQFQNNGVVDDSQLPKDRFSAERLKGVDSTLKIQPAKLEDSAVYLCASSLLGSANEKLFFGSGTQLSVL.

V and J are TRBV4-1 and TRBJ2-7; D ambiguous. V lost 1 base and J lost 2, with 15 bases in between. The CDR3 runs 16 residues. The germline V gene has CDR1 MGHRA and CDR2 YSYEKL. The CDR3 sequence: CASSQGASRTTYEQYF. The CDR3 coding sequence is TGCGCCAGCAGCCAAGGGGCCAGCCGAACAACCTACGAGCAGTACTTC.

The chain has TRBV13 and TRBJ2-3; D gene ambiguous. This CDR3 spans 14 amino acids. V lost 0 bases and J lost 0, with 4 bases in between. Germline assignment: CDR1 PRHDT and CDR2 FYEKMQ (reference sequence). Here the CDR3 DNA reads TGTGCCAGCAGCTTAGGGGTCAGCACAGATACGCAGTATTTT. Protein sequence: CASSLGVSTDTQYF.

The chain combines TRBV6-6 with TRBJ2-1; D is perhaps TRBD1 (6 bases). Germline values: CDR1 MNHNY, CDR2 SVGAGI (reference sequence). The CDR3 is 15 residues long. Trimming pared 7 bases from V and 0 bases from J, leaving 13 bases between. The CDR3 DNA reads TGTGCCAGCACCCGAGGGGGTAGCTCCTACAATGAGCAGTTCTTC. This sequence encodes CASTRGGSSYNEQFF.

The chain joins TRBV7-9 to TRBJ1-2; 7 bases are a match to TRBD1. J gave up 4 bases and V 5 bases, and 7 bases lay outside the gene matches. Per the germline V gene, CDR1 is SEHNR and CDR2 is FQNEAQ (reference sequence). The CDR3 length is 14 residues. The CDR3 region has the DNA TGTGCCAGCAGCCCAGGGGGAGGACGCTATGGCTACACCTTC. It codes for CASSPGGGRYGYTF.

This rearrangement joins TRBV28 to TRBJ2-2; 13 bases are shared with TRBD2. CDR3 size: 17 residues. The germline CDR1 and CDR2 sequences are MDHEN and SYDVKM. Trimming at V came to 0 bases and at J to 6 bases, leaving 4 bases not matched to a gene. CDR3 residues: CASSLWILAGGPGELFF. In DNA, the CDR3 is TGTGCCAGCAGTTTATGGATACTAGCGGGAGGGCCCGGGGAGCTGTTTTTT.

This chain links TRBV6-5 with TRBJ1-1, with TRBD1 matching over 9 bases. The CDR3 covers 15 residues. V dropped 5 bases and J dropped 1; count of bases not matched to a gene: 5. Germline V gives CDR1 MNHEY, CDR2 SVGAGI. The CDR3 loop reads CASSQRQGGNTEAFF. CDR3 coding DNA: TGTGCCAGCAGTCAGAGACAGGGGGGGAACACTGAAGCTTTCTTT.

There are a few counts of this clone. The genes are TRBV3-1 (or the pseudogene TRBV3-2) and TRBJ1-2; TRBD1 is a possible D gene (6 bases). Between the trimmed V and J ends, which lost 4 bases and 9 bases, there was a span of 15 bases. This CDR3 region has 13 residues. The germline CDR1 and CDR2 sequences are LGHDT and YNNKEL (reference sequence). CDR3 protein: CASSPQATGSYTF. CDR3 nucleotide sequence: TGTGCCAGCAGCCCTCAGGCCACAGGGAGCTACACCTTC.

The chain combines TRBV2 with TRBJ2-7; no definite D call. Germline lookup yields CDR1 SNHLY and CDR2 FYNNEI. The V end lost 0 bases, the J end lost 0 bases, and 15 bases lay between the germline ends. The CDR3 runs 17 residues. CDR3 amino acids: CASSEAWQAVSSYEQYF. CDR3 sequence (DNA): TGTGCCAGCAGTGAAGCGTGGCAGGCAGTGAGCTCCTACGAGCAGTACTTC.

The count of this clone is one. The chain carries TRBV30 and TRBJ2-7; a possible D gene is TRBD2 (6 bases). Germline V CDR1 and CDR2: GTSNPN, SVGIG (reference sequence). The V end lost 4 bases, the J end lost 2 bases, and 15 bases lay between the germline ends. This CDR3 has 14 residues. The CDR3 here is CAWTRGTATYEQYF. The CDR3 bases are TGTGCCTGGACACGCGGGACCGCAACCTACGAGCAGTACTTC.

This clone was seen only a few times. The CDR3 DNA reads as TGTGCCAGCAGCTTAGCCCGGGCAGATACGCAGTATTTT. It encodes CASSLARADTQYF. The chain couples TRBV7-2 to TRBJ2-3; D is uncertain. Between the trimmed V and J ends, which lost 0 bases and 4 bases, there was a span of 5 bases. CDR1 is SGHTA, CDR2 FQGNSA, per germline. The CDR3 totals 13 residues.

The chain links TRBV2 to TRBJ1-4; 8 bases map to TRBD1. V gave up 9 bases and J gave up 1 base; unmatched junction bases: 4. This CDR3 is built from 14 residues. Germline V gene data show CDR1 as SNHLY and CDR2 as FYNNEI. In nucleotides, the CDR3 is TGTGCCAGGAAGGGGACAGGAACTAATGAAAAACTGTTTTTT. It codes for CARKGTGTNEKLFF. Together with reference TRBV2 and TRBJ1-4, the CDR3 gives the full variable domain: EPEVTQTPSHQVTQMGQEVILRCVPISNHLYFYWYRQILGQKVEFLVSFYNNEISEKSEIFDDQFSVERPDGSNFTLKIRSTKLEDSAMYFCARKGTGTNEKLFFGSGTQLSVL.

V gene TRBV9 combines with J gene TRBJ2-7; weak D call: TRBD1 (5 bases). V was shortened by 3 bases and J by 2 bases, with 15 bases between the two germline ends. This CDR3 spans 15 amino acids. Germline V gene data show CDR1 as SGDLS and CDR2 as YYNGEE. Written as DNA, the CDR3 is TGTGCCAGCAGCGCCAGACAGATTGGAACCTACGAGCAGTACTTC. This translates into CASSARQIGTYEQYF.

The CDR3 region is CASRAAGGFIEQFF. The DNA of the CDR3 is TGTGCCAGTAGGGCGGCAGGGGGATTCATTGAGCAGTTCTTC. The chain recombines TRBV19 with TRBJ2-1; 7 nucleotides align to TRBD1. The CDR3 totals 14 residues. The germline gives CDR1 LNHDA, CDR2 SQIVND (reference sequence). After removal of 6 bases from V and 9 bases from J, the junction contained 11 bases not matched to a gene.

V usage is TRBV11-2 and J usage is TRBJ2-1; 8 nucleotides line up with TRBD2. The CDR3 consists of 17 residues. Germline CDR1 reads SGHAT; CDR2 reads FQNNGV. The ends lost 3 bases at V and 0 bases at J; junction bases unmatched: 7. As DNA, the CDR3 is TGTGCCAGCAGCTTCGGTAGCGGGGTGAGCTCCTACAATGAGCAGTTCTTC. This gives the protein CASSFGSGVSSYNEQFF.

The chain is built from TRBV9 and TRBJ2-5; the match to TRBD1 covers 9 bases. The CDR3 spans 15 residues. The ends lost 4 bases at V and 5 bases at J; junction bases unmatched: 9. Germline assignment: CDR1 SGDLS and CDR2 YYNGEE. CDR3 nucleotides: TGTGCCAGCAGCATCACCGGGACAGGGATGGAGACCCAGTACTTC. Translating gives CASSITGTGMETQYF.